This entry lists 31 T cell receptor beta chains sequenced from one sample in a study of shared clonotypes between healthy human individuals. This table comes from immunoSEQ multiplex PCR, and its TCRdb copy is limited to in-frame clones, with some not included. The repertoire consists of about 470,000 clones, with 70% to 80% occurring once and the leading ten covering less than 15%. Sequenced material: PBMCs. These receptors all come from a woman aged 35 to 49 in good health. Some clones in this sample may be carry-over from other donors' samples.

The rearrangement joins TRBV18 to TRBJ1-1; D unclear. The CDR3 extends over 15 amino acids. Germline CDR1 is KGHSH and CDR2 is LQKENI. Trimming removed 0 bases at V and 6 bases at J, with 14 bases between. The CDR3 spells CASSPPVFRDSEAFF. The CDR3 DNA reads as TGTGCCAGCTCACCACCAGTTTTCAGAGACTCTGAAGCTTTCTTT.

The J gene is TRBJ1-4, the V gene TRBV7-9; 9 bases match TRBD1. This CDR3 has 15 amino acids. Unmatched junction bases numbered 1, after V lost 3 bases and J lost 2 bases. Germline values: CDR1 SEHNR, CDR2 FQNEAQ (reference sequence). CDR3 residues: CASSFGQGTNEKLFF. The CDR3 nucleotides are TGTGCCAGCAGCTTTGGACAGGGGACTAATGAAAAACTGTTTTTT.

The rearrangement links TRBV13 to TRBJ2-7; D is uncertain. The germline V gene has CDR1 PRHDT and CDR2 FYEKMQ (reference sequence). Trimming stripped 2 bases from V and 3 bases from J, with 8 bases between. The CDR3 length is 13 residues. CDR3 sequence (DNA): TGTGCCAGCAGCTTAAACATGTTCTACGAGCAGTACTTC. Its protein is CASSLNMFYEQYF. Filled out from reference TRBV13 and TRBJ2-7, the complete variable domain reads AAGVIQSPRHLIKEKRETATLKCYPIPRHDTVYWYQQGPGQDPQFLISFYEKMQSDKGSIPDRFSAQQFSDYHSELNMSSLELGDSALYFCASSLNMFYEQYFGPGTRLTVT.

The chain couples TRBV11-3 to TRBJ2-1, with 10 positions matching TRBD2. The CDR3 sequence is 15 residues long. V dropped 4 bases and J dropped 5; count of bases not matched to a gene: 5. The germline gives CDR1 SGHNT, CDR2 YENEEA. Here the CDR3 DNA reads TGTGCCAGCAGCTCCCCTAGCGGGAGCGACAATGAGCAGTTCTTC. Amino acid sequence: CASSSPSGSDNEQFF.

This clone was counted a few times. V gene TRBV27 combines with J gene TRBJ1-2, with D perhaps TRBD1 (6 bases). The CDR3 runs 14 residues. CDR1 is MNHEY and CDR2 is SMNVEV in the germline V gene (reference sequence). Trimming took off 6 bases at V and 3 bases at J, with 14 bases between the two ends. The CDR3 reads CASSPGQLHYGYTF. As DNA, the CDR3 is TGTGCCAGCAGCCCTGGACAGCTCCACTATGGCTACACCTTC.

This clone was detected only a few times. CDR3 region: CASSPEWVAGATDTQYF. Written as DNA, the CDR3 is TGCGCCAGCAGTCCGGAGTGGGTAGCGGGGGCCACAGATACGCAGTATTTT. The rearrangement links TRBV5-1 to TRBJ2-3; 9 nucleotides align to TRBD2. J was trimmed by 2 bases and V by 5 bases; bases with no gene match: 12. The CDR3 is 17 amino acids. CDR1 is SGHRS and CDR2 is YFSETQ in the germline V gene.

The chain couples TRBV14 to TRBJ1-2, with unresolved D. The CDR3 spans 13 residues. The germline V gene has CDR1 SGHDN and CDR2 FVKESK. V was pared by 2 bases and J by 4 bases, with 8 bases between. CDR3 in amino acids: CASSQHHLYGYTF. The CDR3 DNA reads as TGTGCCAGCAGCCAACATCACCTCTATGGCTACACCTTC. Using reference TRBV14 and TRBJ1-2 for the parts outside the CDR3, the full variable domain is EAGVTQFPSHSVIEKGQTVTLRCDPISGHDNLYWYRRVMGKEIKFLLHFVKESKQDESGMPNNRFLAERTGGTYSTLKVQPAELEDSGVYFCASSQHHLYGYTFGSGTRLTVV.

V and J are TRBV12-2 and TRBJ2-1; the table's TRBD2 call for D was not verified on the DNA. TRBV12-2 is designated a pseudogene. The CDR3 totals 18 residues. This CDR3 is CASRLGTSGSRSYNEQFF. In nucleotides, the CDR3 is TGTGCAAGTCGCCTGGGGACTAGCGGGAGTAGGTCCTACAATGAGCAGTTCTTC.

The chain carries TRBV30 and TRBJ1-5, with D unclear. CDR3 length: 13 residues. Trimming removed 2 bases from V and 6 bases from J, with 11 bases in between. Germline V gene data show CDR1 as GTSNPN and CDR2 as SVGIG (reference sequence). The CDR3 coding sequence is TGTGCCTGGAGTTATTCCTGGGGTCAGCCCCAGCATTTT. Encoded protein: CAWSYSWGQPQHF.

The chain links TRBV11-2 to TRBJ1-3; D gene ambiguous. Trimming cost V 1 base and J 4 bases, with 17 bases left between them. The CDR3 consists of 17 residues. CDR1 and CDR2 (germline): SGHAT, FQNNGV. The CDR3: CASSLVHLPGKGNTIYF. For the CDR3, the DNA is TGTGCCAGCAGCTTAGTTCACCTTCCTGGCAAGGGAAACACCATATATTTT.

This clone was counted only a few times. The chain is built from TRBV30 and TRBJ1-1; possibly TRBD1 for D (6 bases). Per germline, CDR1 GTSNPN and CDR2 SVGIG (reference sequence). V was shortened by 3 bases and J by 7 bases, with 18 bases between the two germline ends. The CDR3 totals 14 residues. The DNA for the CDR3 is TGTGCCTGGAGACAGGGATGGGGAACAAGTGAAGCTTTCTTT. Its translation is CAWRQGWGTSEAFF.

This chain connects TRBV11-2 to TRBJ1-1, with 10 bases fitting TRBD1. The trim removed 5 bases at V and 1 base at J, leaving 4 bases unmatched. Germline CDR1 SGHAT, CDR2 FQNNGV. CDR3 length: 15 residues. For the CDR3, the DNA is TGTGCCAGCAGCACCTGGACAGGGGGGAACACTGAAGCTTTCTTT. It encodes CASSTWTGGNTEAFF.

As to this clone: Distinct nucleotide sequences in the sample also encode this CDR3. V usage is TRBV6-4 and J usage is TRBJ2-2; D gene unclear. The CDR3 extends over 13 amino acids. CDR1 is MRHNA, CDR2 SNTAGT, per germline. V lost 5 bases and J 2 bases, leaving 6 bases between the germline ends. DNA of the CDR3: TGTGCCAGCAGTCTTAGTAACACCGGGGAGCTGTTTTTT. It is translated as CASSLSNTGELFF.

The chain is built from TRBV30 and TRBJ1-2, with a weak D call TRBD1 (5 bases). V lost 3 bases to trimming and J lost 1 base, with 12 bases between them. The CDR3 spans 14 residues. The germline V gene encodes CDR1 GTSNPN and CDR2 SVGIG (reference sequence). The CDR3 protein is CAWRRGWSNYGYTF. The DNA of the CDR3 is TGTGCCTGGAGACGGGGCTGGAGTAACTATGGCTACACCTTC.

The V and J genes are TRBV6-5 and TRBJ2-7, with TRBD2 identical over 8 bases. V gave up 1 base and J gave up 0 bases; unmatched junction bases: 5. This CDR3 has 16 amino acids. Per germline, CDR1 MNHEY and CDR2 SVGAGI. The DNA of the CDR3 is TGTGCCAGCAGTTACTGGGGGAGCGGGAGCTCCTACGAGCAGTACTTC. Its protein is CASSYWGSGSSYEQYF.

The chain recombines TRBV13 with TRBJ1-2, with a possible D match to TRBD1 (5 bases). The CDR3 is made up of 16 amino acids. With 4 bases removed from V and 6 bases from J, the gap between germline ends came to 21 bases. CDR1 and CDR2 (germline): PRHDT, FYEKMQ (reference sequence). CDR3 region: CASSSPRLGWGDGYTF. For the CDR3, the DNA is TGTGCCAGCAGCTCCCCCCGGTTGGGCTGGGGGGATGGCTACACCTTC.

This chain uses TRBV11-3 with TRBJ2-1, with 10 bases that match TRBD1. The CDR3 sequence is 15 residues long. Germline values: CDR1 SGHNT, CDR2 YENEEA. Germline trimming cut 1 base from V and 7 bases from J; bases unmatched to any gene: 4. The CDR3, as DNA: TGTGCCAGCAGCTTAGGTGGGGACAGGGGAAATGAGCAGTTCTTC. It translates to CASSLGGDRGNEQFF.

This chain links TRBV5-4 with TRBJ2-7; TRBD1 aligns across 11 bases. The trim removed 5 bases at V and 7 bases at J, leaving 8 bases unmatched. There are 14 residues in the CDR3. The germline V gene has CDR1 SGHNT and CDR2 YYREEE (reference sequence). The CDR3 nucleotides are TGTGCCAGCAGGCTGGACAGGGGGCCAGGTGAGCAGTACTTC. Protein product: CASRLDRGPGEQYF.

The V and J genes are TRBV6-6 and TRBJ2-7; 7 nucleotides align to TRBD1. The CDR3 contains 14 residues. With V trimmed by 8 bases and J by 2 bases, 9 bases remained unmatched. Germline CDR1 is MNHNY and CDR2 is SVGAGI (reference sequence). The CDR3 region is CASGGQASTYEQYF. The CDR3 DNA reads TGTGCCAGCGGAGGACAGGCGAGCACCTACGAGCAGTACTTC.

The rearrangement uses TRBV6-1 and TRBJ1-1; TRBD1 is a possible D gene (5 bases). The V end lost 0 bases, the J end lost 3 bases, and 8 bases lay between the germline ends. Germline V CDR1 and CDR2: MNHNS, SASEGT. The CDR3 is 14 amino acids. CDR3 amino acids: CASSEAGGDTEAFF. The CDR3 nucleotides read TGTGCCAGCAGTGAAGCGGGGGGAGACACTGAAGCTTTCTTT.

The genes are TRBV30 and TRBJ2-5; the match to TRBD2 covers 10 bases. CDR3 length equals 15 residues. Trimming removed 2 bases from V and 1 base from J; junction bases left unmatched: 4. Per the germline V gene, CDR1 is GTSNPN and CDR2 is SVGIG (reference sequence). The CDR3 sequence: CAWSRGLAIQETQYF. The CDR3 DNA reads as TGTGCCTGGAGTCGGGGACTAGCGATCCAAGAGACCCAGTACTTC.

This sequence joins TRBV29-1 and TRBJ2-3; weak D call: TRBD1 (6 bases). The CDR3 has 14 amino acids. The ends were cut back, 4 bases at V and 0 bases at J, with 11 bases in the middle. The germline gives CDR1 SQVTM, CDR2 ANQGSEA. The CDR3 is CSVGPGTSTDTQYF. The DNA for the CDR3 is TGCAGCGTTGGGCCAGGGACAAGCACAGATACGCAGTATTTT.

J is TRBJ2-5 and V is TRBV4-2, with 9 positions matching TRBD2. Trimming at V came to 1 base and at J to 2 bases, leaving 8 bases not matched to a gene. Germline V gene data show CDR1 as LGHNA and CDR2 as YNFKEQ. There are 17 residues in the CDR3. CDR3 sequence reads: CASSQGVRAGGQETQYF. The CDR3 DNA reads as TGTGCCAGCAGCCAAGGTGTGAGGGCGGGAGGGCAAGAGACCCAGTACTTC.

V gene TRBV7-9 combines with J gene TRBJ2-1; 10 nucleotides match TRBD1. Trimming removed 1 base from V and 7 bases from J; junction bases left unmatched: 7. This CDR3 contains 16 residues. Germline V gene lookup returns CDR1 SEHNR and CDR2 FQNEAQ (reference sequence). The DNA for the CDR3 is TGTGCCAGCAGCTTAGGATGGGGACAGGGGTGGAATGAGCAGTTCTTC. Protein sequence: CASSLGWGQGWNEQFF.

This chain uses TRBV4-3 with TRBJ2-2; D is possibly TRBD1 (5 bases). Trimming left V 1 base short and J 6 bases short, with 9 bases between. CDR1 LGHNA and CDR2 YSLEER come from the germline V gene. The CDR3 loop spans 14 amino acids. CDR3 DNA sequence: TGCGCCAGCAGCCAAGGTGTAGGGGCCGGGGAGCTGTTTTTT. It specifies CASSQGVGAGELFF.

The rearrangement links TRBV10-2 to TRBJ2-3, with a tentative D call TRBD2 (6 bases). CDR3 length: 13 residues. Germline assignment: CDR1 WSHSY and CDR2 SAAADI. Between the trimmed V and J ends, which lost 6 bases and 4 bases, there was a span of 11 bases. The DNA of the CDR3 is TGCGCCAGCAGGCCCGGGACTTCAGATACGCAGTATTTT. It encodes CASRPGTSDTQYF.

V usage is TRBV6-6 and J usage is TRBJ1-3; TRBD1 matches at 7 bases. Looked up from germline, CDR1 is MNHNY and CDR2 is SVGAGI (reference sequence). Trimming took 5 bases from V and 2 from J; bases not matched to a gene: 6. This CDR3 region has 15 residues. CDR3 amino acids: CASSRPTGAGNTIYF. DNA for the CDR3: TGTGCCAGCAGTCGTCCTACAGGGGCTGGAAACACCATATATTTT.

The V and J genes are TRBV19 and TRBJ2-5; D is perhaps TRBD1 (5 bases). The germline CDR1 and CDR2 sequences are LNHDA and SQIVND (reference sequence). V was pared by 3 bases and J by 13 bases, with 15 bases between. CDR3 length equals 12 residues. CDR3 bases: TGTGCCAGTAGTATGCAAGGGCAGGGAACGTACTTC. It codes for CASSMQGQGTYF.

This clone appeared a few times. The chain carries TRBV15 and TRBJ1-1, with TRBD1 matching over 8 bases. This CDR3 region has 15 residues. From germline, CDR1 is LNHNV and CDR2 YYDKDF (reference sequence). Trimming cost V 1 base and J 1 base; bases outside gene matches: 2. The CDR3 region has the DNA TGTGCCACCAGCAGAGTTGGACAGGGGAACACTGAAGCTTTCTTT. It codes for CATSRVGQGNTEAFF.

The gene calls are TRBV11-2 and TRBJ2-1; maybe TRBD1 (6 bases). Germline CDR1 SGHAT, CDR2 FQNNGV. This CDR3 contains 16 residues. Trimming took off 7 bases at V and 5 bases at J, with 21 bases between the two ends. The CDR3 spells CASKTGPSFTDNEQFF. Here the CDR3 DNA reads TGTGCCAGCAAAACAGGGCCTTCCTTTACTGACAATGAGCAGTTCTTC.

J is TRBJ2-5 and V is TRBV28; a weak D match, TRBD2 (6 bases). The CDR3 length is 13 residues. The V end was cut by 10 bases, the J end by 1 base, with 13 bases between. The germline V gene has CDR1 MDHEN and CDR2 SYDVKM. CDR3 nucleotides: TGTGCCACCGCAAGGGACTTCCAAGAGACCCAGTACTTC. Translated: CATARDFQETQYF.